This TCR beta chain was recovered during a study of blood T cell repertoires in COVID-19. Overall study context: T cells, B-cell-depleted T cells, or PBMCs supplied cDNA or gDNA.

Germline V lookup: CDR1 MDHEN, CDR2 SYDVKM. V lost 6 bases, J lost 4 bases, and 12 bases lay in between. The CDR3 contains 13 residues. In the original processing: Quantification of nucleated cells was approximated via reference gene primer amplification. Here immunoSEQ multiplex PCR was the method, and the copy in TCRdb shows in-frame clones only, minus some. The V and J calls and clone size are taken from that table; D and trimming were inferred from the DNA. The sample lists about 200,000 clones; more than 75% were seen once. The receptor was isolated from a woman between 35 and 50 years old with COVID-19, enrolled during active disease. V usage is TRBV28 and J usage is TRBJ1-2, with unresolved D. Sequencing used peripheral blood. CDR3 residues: CASSLLQAYGYTF. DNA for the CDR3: TGTGCCAGCAGCCTCTTGCAGGCCTATGGCTACACCTTC.